The T cell receptor beta chain described here comes from a study of T-cell memory formation after mild COVID-19. Findings and limits, study-wide: Shrinking CD4+ clones resided mostly in CM and EM, and CD8+ ones in EMRA. Pre-infection memory carried some responding clones, suggesting that cross-reactive memory joined. Among clones contracting day 15 to 85, CD4/CD8 was balanced, whereas later expanders leaned CD4+.

5'RACE primed from the constant segment yielded TCR alpha and TCR beta cDNA libraries bearing sample barcodes and UMIs. TCRdb passed the 5' RACE reads through MiXCR, listing each CDR3 protein once. Of 200,000 to 250,000 distinct CDR3 sequences listed, about 9.2% are singletons. CDR1 and CDR2 from the germline V gene are SEHNR and FQNEAQ (reference sequence). CDR3 length equals 14 residues. Trimming shortened V by 8 bases and J by 5 bases, and 18 bases separated the two germline ends. This clonotype was found a few times. What it binds is not known. The sequenced material came from PBMCs or a T cell subset sorted from them (not recorded which). This TCR came from a man younger than 35 who had mild COVID-19 (a few samples of this study predate the infection). Cell type and time point are not known. The chain has TRBV7-9 and TRBJ2-5; possible D gene TRBD2, 6 bases. CDR3 bases: TGTGCCAGCGGCCTCCGGAGGGTCCAGGAGACCCAGTACTTC. Translated, it gives CASGLRRVQETQYF.